This T cell receptor beta chain emerged from a study of T cell responses to AZD1222 COVID-19 vaccine. About this clone itself: No antigen is known for it.

Study-wide findings and caveats: Donors were mostly white British, more females; clonal diversity possibly underestimated. Baseline seropositivity occurred in only 5 to 7 AZD1222 recipients. Compared with day 0, the breadth and depth of the Spike-specific TCR repertoire rose significantly after two doses of AZD1222.

Profiled with immunoSEQ multiplex PCR; TCRdb holds only in-frame clones, not every one. The table lists 100,000 to 110,000 clones, over 75% of them singletons, with roughly 4.2% in the top ten. The J segment lost 7 bases and the V segment lost 5 bases, leaving 10 bases of the junction unmatched. Germline CDR1 reads LNHDA; CDR2 reads SQIVND (reference sequence). The CDR3 has 15 amino acids. Material: peripheral blood, obtained on day 0 of MenACWY control vaccination. This clonotype was obtained from an adult in good health. V usage is TRBV19 and J usage is TRBJ1-4; 7 nucleotides agree with TRBD1. The CDR3 protein is CASSYRGQTGEKLFF. The CDR3 DNA reads TGTGCCAGTAGTTATAGGGGGCAGACTGGTGAAAAACTGTTTTTT.